This TCR beta chain was sequenced in a study of blood T cells in healthy people across ages (dated by TCRdb to between 2014 and 2017). For the wider study: In model experiments, roughly one uniquely barcoded TCR beta cDNA molecule per two T cells was captured by template switching. To avoid experimental bias, donors of different ages were randomly spread across the sequencing lanes. Two additional independent replicas of 1 million unique cDNA reads from the same blood draw were analyzed for two donors (one aged 18 to 30 and one aged 80 or older). The donors were divided into four age groups: young (average approximately 17 years), middle-aged (about 40), aged (around 59) and long-lived (82). Using deep sequencing normalized with unique cDNA molecular identifiers, the study measured how TCR beta repertoire diversity changes with age. General conclusions and limits of the study: Estimates of total diversity based on one million sequenced T cells were regarded as lower bounds and as underestimates. The CMV infection status of donors was not known, potentially confounding age-related changes in expanded clonotypes. Compared with the aged group, the long-lived group had more naive CD4+ T cells, fewer expanded clones and increased TCR diversity, suggesting age selection. Observed TCR beta diversity per million T cells fell roughly linearly with age, and a significant reduction was already apparent by age around 44. Because profiling used bulk unsorted PBMCs, naive and antigen-experienced compartments could not be compared conclusively. Observed TCR beta diversity correlated strongly with the percentage of naive T cells measured by flow cytometry.

Systemically healthy Caucasian individuals from Russia, 39 in total and aged roughly 6 to 95 years, were included as donors. Approximately 10 milliliters of peripheral blood were collected from each donor into EDTA-treated Vacutainer tubes. Ficoll-Paque density-gradient centrifugation was used to isolate PBMCs, with at least 6.5 million per sample. Total RNA was extracted from PBMCs with Trizol reagent, with at least 5.5 micrograms obtained per sample. Naive CD45RAhigh/CD27high T cell percentages were measured by flow cytometry on a PBMC aliquot from every donor. This clonotype came up a few times. This receptor's antigen is unknown. One base away there is no much larger clone; base qualities are not given. The germline V gene (reference sequence) supplies CDR1 DFQATT and CDR2 SNEGSKA. The V end gives up 5 bases and the J end 5 bases, leaving 9 bases in the junction not matched to a gene. Including cysteine and phenylalanine, the CDR3 has 14 amino acids. Solely the CDR3 DNA is kept, with 42 bases framed from the first base.

Library preparation employed 5' RACE. The reads were generated on an Illumina HiSeq 2500. A second PCR of 7 to 11 cycles was run with a J-beta primer mix and a sample-barcoded 5' primer. Each TCR beta cDNA molecule received a unique molecular identifier from a template-switch 5' adaptor carrying 12 random nucleotides. At least 2.5 million CDR3-containing paired-end reads were obtained from each sample. First-strand cDNA synthesis was performed from all RNA using the Mint cDNA synthesis kit, with priming by a TRBC-specific oligonucleotide. All cDNA was treated with uracil-DNA glycosylase and then went through a first 18-cycle PCR with the universal primers M1SS and BC2_uni_R. As for the authors' bioinformatics: For normalization, 1 million high-quality reads, each with a distinct molecular identifier, were randomly selected from each sample. Instead of being binned into consensus sequences, reads that shared molecular identifiers were thrown out. CDR3 identification, clonotype clustering and error correction used MiTCR with a Q25 quality threshold and the strictest error-elimination algorithm. A nonparametric unseen species model with Euler transformation was used to estimate lower-bound total TCR beta diversity. Using fastp trimming at Q25 and MiXCR clonotype assembly, TCRdb reanalyzed the public sequencing data and kept in-frame beta chains. All rows with the same CDR3 protein become a single entry with the most common DNA and genes. The V and J calls follow TCRdb's processing rather than the paper's. In this sample the table shows 600,000 or so distinct CDR3 sequences, about 21% of which occur a single time. Roughly 3.4% of the sample belongs to the ten largest clones.

The sequence links TRBV20-1 to TRBJ1-2; the junction holds 9 bases that match TRBD1. The clonotype comes from a man between 65 and 85 years old in good health. Sample: blood. The CDR3 here reads CSAENTGGAYGYTF. The nucleotide sequence is given as TGCAGTGCTGAGAATACAGGGGGCGCTTATGGCTACACCTTC.